This TCR beta chain was recovered during a study of cytomegalovirus exposure and HLA in healthy donors. Overall study results and limits: Earlier findings revealed that most TCR beta V segments proved productive either about 87% or about 30% of the time. Later work showed greater clonal expansion in HLA-associated TCR beta chains than in equally common others.

Primers included in the PCR were 60 Vbeta and 13 Jbeta primers. Assay used: immunoSEQ multiplex PCR; TCRdb lists only in-frame clones, some missing. This specimen shows roughly 190,000 clones; the ten leading clones hold roughly 6.7%. Concerning this clone: What it recognizes is unknown.

CDR3 length: 19 amino acids. V dropped 5 bases and J dropped 0; count of bases not matched to a gene: 12. Germline V gives CDR1 MGHRA, CDR2 YSYEKL. The chain is built from TRBV4-1 and TRBJ2-1, with 11 bases that match TRBD2. The receptor was derived from a man aged 25 to 40 in good health and CMV-seronegative. Sequencing was performed on PBMCs. CDR3 amino acids: CASSAPGLAAPSSYNEQFF. In DNA form, the CDR3 reads TGCGCCAGCAGCGCACCGGGACTAGCGGCTCCCAGCTCCTACAATGAGCAGTTCTTC.